Below are 8 T cell receptor beta chains sequenced from a single sample in a study of CD8 T cells in Susac syndrome. Random hexamers were used to reverse transcribe the RNA input (0.5 to 1 ug). One entry per CDR3 protein, called by TCRdb with MiXCR from the immunoSEQ multiplex PCR reads. The table has about 160,000 distinct CDR3 sequences, 85% to 95% seen once. The sample was CD4+ T cells from PBMCs. These receptors came from a human donor in good health.

The V call is TRBV12-3 or TRBV12-4, the J call TRBJ2-5; no clear D gene. Trimming cost V 3 bases and J 1 base, with 9 bases left between them. The CDR3 is 14 residues long. The CDR3 loop reads CASSLEASQETQYF. CDR3 bases: TGTGCCAGCAGTTTGGAAGCAAGCCAAGAGACCCAGTACTTC.

The J gene is TRBJ1-1, the V gene TRBV7-8, with 8 nucleotides matching TRBD1. The CDR3 totals 18 residues. CDR1 and CDR2 from the germline V gene are SGHVS and FQNEAQ. The V gene end was trimmed by 4 bases and the J gene end by 4 bases; junction bases not matched to a gene: 17. The CDR3 here is CASSSGQARPSLGTEAFF. CDR3 nucleotide sequence: TGTGCCAGCAGCTCGGGACAGGCGAGACCCTCCTTGGGCACTGAAGCTTTCTTT.

The chain recombines TRBV5-1 with TRBJ2-2; 11 nucleotides line up with TRBD1. The V gene's germline CDR1 is SGHRS and CDR2 YFSETQ. The CDR3 has 15 residues. Trimming at V came to 4 bases and at J to 6 bases, leaving 5 bases not matched to a gene. CDR3 sequence (DNA): TGCGCCAGCAGCGCGAGGGGACAGGGGGCCGGGGAGCTGTTTTTT. Translating gives CASSARGQGAGELFF.

The table lists this clonotype with a count of one. The chain recombines TRBV2 with TRBJ2-1, with TRBD2 identical over 8 bases. V shed 4 bases, J shed 10 bases, and the junction held 3 bases outside the gene matches. The germline V gene has CDR1 SNHLY and CDR2 FYNNEI. CDR3 length: 12 residues. DNA of the CDR3: TGTGCCAGCAGTGGGGTAGCGGGGGAGCAGTTCTTC. This translates into CASSGVAGEQFF.

The sample holds a few counts of this clonotype. The V call is TRBV29-1, the J call TRBJ2-5; a weak D match, TRBD2 (6 bases). Germline assignment: CDR1 SQVTM and CDR2 ANQGSEA. The CDR3 is made up of 14 amino acids. V lost 7 bases and J 7 bases, leaving 22 bases between the germline ends. CDR3 sequence: CSGFLRTPEGTQYF. CDR3 DNA sequence: TGCAGCGGATTCCTAAGGACACCGGAGGGGACCCAGTACTTC.

The gene calls are TRBV6-1 and TRBJ2-7; D possibly matches TRBD1 or TRBD2 (5 bases each). Germline assignment: CDR1 MNHNS and CDR2 SASEGT. The CDR3 contains 13 residues. V shed 8 bases and J shed 3 bases, with 14 bases lying between them. The CDR3 bases are TGTGCCAGCGGAGTGGGACCGGGCTACGAGCAGTACTTC. Translated, it gives CASGVGPGYEQYF.

This chain uses TRBV30 with TRBJ2-2; D may be TRBD2 (6 bases). Looked up from germline, CDR1 is GTSNPN and CDR2 is SVGIG (reference sequence). V was clipped by 4 bases and J by 4 bases, with 10 bases between them. The CDR3 is made up of 13 amino acids. The CDR3 DNA follows: TGTGCCTGGACTGGGACTCCCACCGGGGAGCTGTTTTTT. Translating it yields CAWTGTPTGELFF.

This chain connects TRBV6-2 or TRBV6-3 to TRBJ2-7; weak D call: TRBD1 (5 bases). Deletions cut 1 base from V and 5 bases from J, with 6 bases between. In germline, CDR1 is MNHEY, CDR2 SVGEGT. The CDR3 runs to 12 residues. DNA for the CDR3: TGTGCCAGCAGTTACTGGGGCAACGAGCAGTACTTC. As protein: CASSYWGNEQYF.